This TCR beta chain emerged from a study of vaccination effects on CD4 cells after COVID-19. About the research overall: Subjects were given two BNT162b2 or mRNA-1273 vaccine doses.

The V and J ends lost 6 bases and 9 bases, in that order; junction bases with no gene match: 4. CDR3 length: 13 amino acids. The assay was immunoSEQ multiplex PCR, and TCRdb's table has in-frame clones only and misses some. The table has around 56,000 clones, 60% to 85% seen once. CD4+ T cell isolation took place after 10 days of culture. Note on this clone: Its specificity is not known.

The rearrangement joins TRBV12-3 or TRBV12-4 to TRBJ1-4, with 10 bases identical to TRBD1. The TCR sequence derives from a human donor who received a COVID-19 vaccine. The sequencing here drew on CD4+ T cells from PBMCs cultured without peptide, taken before COVID-19 vaccination. The CDR3 protein is CASSLTGGQKLFF. The CDR3 nucleotides are TGTGCCAGCAGCCTGACAGGGGGCCAAAAACTGTTTTTT.